The source of this TCR beta chain is a study of regulatory T cells in long-lasting Graves disease. Study findings and constraints: Lower TCR diversity characterized persistent Graves' patients relative to newly diagnosed patients.

Germline V gene lookup returns CDR1 SGHRS and CDR2 YFSETQ. This CDR3 is 13 amino acids long. Building of the TCR beta libraries involved iRepertoire HTBI primers and Arm-PCR of CDR3 regions. Using its own MiXCR run on the multiplex PCR reads, TCRdb lists one record per CDR3 protein. The table has 300,000 to 400,000 distinct CDR3 sequences, roughly a sixth seen once; the top ten hold approximately 30%. The sample's time point: newly diagnosed GD, antithyroid drugs for less than 3 months. Preparation of the TCR library used RNA extracted from PBMCs. Around 8.2 milliliters of peripheral blood were drawn into EDTA tubes. Many counts were recorded for this clonotype. Its antigen is unidentified. Sequence at one end of the junction differs from germline and may be a read error. These data also formed part of another study, on T cells in Graves' hyperthyroidism and ophthalmopathy. Per that paper: Researchers ran a first-round RT-PCR on the TCR CDR3 using the HTBI primer set.

The source is a man aged 40-55 years with Graves disease. The sequencing here drew on peripheral blood mononuclear cells (PBMCs), taken at new diagnosis, from a patient treated with antithyroid drugs. The chain uses TRBV5-1 and TRBJ1-1; D uncertain. The CDR3 region is CASSPVMNTEAFF. As DNA, the CDR3 is TGTGCCAGCAGCCCTGTCATGAACACTGAAGCTTTCTTT. Full variable domain (outside the CDR3, taken from reference TRBV5-1 and TRBJ1-1): KAGVTQTPRYLIKTRGQQVTLSCSPISGHRSVSWYQQTPGQGLQFLFEYFSETQRNKGNFPGRFSGRQFSNSRSEMNVSTLELGDSALYLCASSPVMNTEAFFGQGTRLTVV.